The 12 T cell receptor beta chains below were found in one sample sequenced in a study of T cells expressing NK-cell markers. TCRdb derives one entry per CDR3 protein from the 5' RACE reads, leaving out DNA. Its clone listing holds several hundred distinct CDR3 sequences. Material: blood T cells: a sorted CD56 or NKG2C T cell subset, CD4+ or CD8+ T cells, or bulk PBMC T cells (not recorded which). These TCRs come from a woman aged 18 to 75 in good health.

By frequency, this clonotype registers medium-sized (0.01 to 0.1%). The chain couples TRBV2 to TRBJ2-7; TCRdb calls TRBD1, which cannot be checked without DNA. The CDR3 sequence is 15 residues long. Germline V gives CDR1 SNHLY, CDR2 FYNNEI. Here the CDR3 reads CASSGRDRGTYEQYF.

Considering frequency, this clonotype is hyperexpanded (1% or more). The CDR3 loop is CASSLNRAGDGNEQFF. This chain links TRBV27 with TRBJ2-1; TCRdb designates TRBD2, a call that cannot be tested without DNA. This CDR3 is 16 amino acids long. CDR1 is MNHEY, CDR2 SMNVEV, per germline (reference sequence).

This clonotype shows up as medium-sized by frequency. The chain has TRBV10-3 and TRBJ1-5; as DNA is missing, the TRBD1 call by TCRdb cannot be tested. CDR3 length: 15 residues. Germline-derived CDR1 and CDR2 are ENHRY and SYGVKD. CDR3 sequence: CAISVGDGANQPQHF.

This clonotype ranks as medium-sized in terms of frequency. The rearrangement uses TRBV7-3 and TRBJ2-7; TCRdb's assignment of TRBD2 cannot be checked, as there is no DNA. The CDR3 is 15 residues long. The germline V gene has CDR1 SGHTA and CDR2 FQGTGA. Here the CDR3 reads CASSLLAGGGYEQYF. The variable domain in full, with the rest retrieved from reference TRBV7-3 and TRBJ2-7, is GAGVSQTPSNKVTEKGKYVELRCDPISGHTALYWYRQSLGQGPEFLIYFQGTGAADDSGLPNDRFFAVRPEGSVSTLKIQRTERGDSAVYLCASSLLAGGGYEQYFGPGTRLTVT.

Frequency places this clonotype as medium-sized. The chain combines TRBV11-2 with TRBJ2-2. CDR3 length: 14 residues. The germline V gene encodes CDR1 SGHAT and CDR2 FQNNGV. The CDR3: CASRHLGMDGELFF.

This clonotype is identified as medium-sized from frequency. The chain recombines TRBV5-1 with TRBJ2-1; TCRdb's D gene call, TRBD1, goes unchecked for lack of DNA. Germline V gives CDR1 SGHRS, CDR2 YFSETQ. The length of the CDR3 is 13 residues. The CDR3 sequence is CASSLVGDNEQFF. Combining the CDR3 with reference TRBV5-1 and TRBJ2-1 gives the whole variable domain KAGVTQTPRYLIKTRGQQVTLSCSPISGHRSVSWYQQTPGQGLQFLFEYFSETQRNKGNFPGRFSGRQFSNSRSEMNVSTLELGDSALYLCASSLVGDNEQFFGPGTRLTVL.

This clonotype ranks as medium-sized in terms of frequency. The rearrangement joins TRBV4-2 to TRBJ2-2. The CDR3 has 16 residues. Germline CDR1 reads LGHNA; CDR2 reads YNFKEQ. The CDR3 region is CASSQDRNFPTGELFF.

This clonotype is medium-sized by frequency. The CDR3 sequence is CASSEWWGNTIYF. This chain uses TRBV10-2 with TRBJ1-3. CDR1 and CDR2 from the germline V gene are WSHSY and SAAADI. This CDR3 is built from 13 residues.

This clonotype is called medium-sized (0.01 to 0.1%) based on its frequency. V gene TRBV2 combines with J gene TRBJ2-1; TCRdb designates TRBD2, a call that cannot be tested without DNA. The germline V gene encodes CDR1 SNHLY and CDR2 FYNNEI. The CDR3 extends over 14 amino acids. CDR3 amino acids: CASRGLGIYNEQFF.

By frequency, this clonotype registers hyperexpanded. This chain joins TRBV9 and TRBJ2-1; the TRBD1 assignment by TCRdb is unverifiable without DNA. Germline CDR1 reads SGDLS; CDR2 reads YYNGEE. This CDR3 has 14 residues. The CDR3 sequence: CASSPHRVYNEQFF.

This clonotype is medium-sized (0.01 to 0.1%) by frequency. The V and J genes are TRBV20-1 and TRBJ1-3; with no DNA, the TCRdb D assignment of TRBD1 cannot be verified. CDR1 is DFQATT and CDR2 is SNEGSKA in the germline V gene (reference sequence). This CDR3 spans 13 amino acids. The CDR3 loop is CGCFTGTGNTIYF.

Judged by frequency, this clonotype is medium-sized. V is TRBV28 and J is TRBJ2-1; TCRdb designates TRBD2, a call that cannot be tested without DNA. The CDR3 is made up of 17 amino acids. Germline V gene data show CDR1 as MDHEN and CDR2 as SYDVKM. CDR3 sequence reads: CASSQLETSGSLHEQFF.